The rows below give T cell receptor beta chains drawn from one sample of a study of graft-versus-host responses after intestinal transplantation. Sequencing was performed with immunoSEQ multiplex PCR; in TCRdb, only in-frame clones are kept and a portion is missing. Of roughly 100,000 clones listed, approximately 93% were seen once; the top ten hold less than 1.5%. These receptors have no known antigen. Sequencing used unstimulated CD8+ T cells sorted from spleen or lymph node cells, obtained before intestinal transplant. Receptors originate from a human donor who received an intestinal transplant. The CDR3 runs from the conserved cysteine through the conserved F or W. A D gene is named only where the DNA matches it firmly. Clone sizes are given selectively: once, few, many, or a class where the clone is expanded.

v_gene	d_gene	abundance	j_gene	CDR3nt	CDR3aa
TRBV2	TRBD1	.	TRBJ2-7	TGTGCCAGCAGTGGTCGTGAGGGACAGTTCCTCCACGAGCAGTACTTC	CASSGREGQFLHEQYF
TRBV6-1	TRBD1	.	TRBJ2-7	TGTGCCAGCAGTGAGGGGGACAGAACCTACGAGCAGTACTTC	CASSEGDRTYEQYF
TRBV4-1	.	.	TRBJ1-3	TGCGCCAGCAGCCCGGAGATCTCTGGAAACACCATATATTTT	CASSPEISGNTIYF
TRBV11-2	.	.	TRBJ2-7	TGTGCCAGCAGCTTAGATGTTCCAGTCGAGCAGTACTTC	CASSLDVPVEQYF
TRBV29-1	TRBD1	.	TRBJ1-4	TGCAGCGCTGCCCCTGTTGACAGGGAAGGCGAAAAACTGTTTTTT	CSAAPVDREGEKLFF
TRBV7-9	.	.	TRBJ1-1	TGTGCCAGCAGCTTAGGAGGGGGTCGGGCTGAAGCTTTCTTT	CASSLGGGRAEAFF
TRBV19	.	.	TRBJ1-3	TGTGCCAGTAGTATGATCCGCATCTCTGGAAACACCATATATTTT	CASSMIRISGNTIYF
TRBV7-8	.	.	TRBJ1-3	TGTGCCAGCAGCTTAAACGGCCACGGCTCTGGAAACACCATATATTTT	CASSLNGHGSGNTIYF
TRBV6-5	.	.	TRBJ2-2	TGTGCCAGCAGTTACCAGAAGGGGGGCACCGGGGAGCTGTTTTTT	CASSYQKGGTGELFF
TRBV27	TRBD1	.	TRBJ1-5	TGTGCCAGCAGTTTATCGGGACAGTCCAATCAGCCCCAGCATTTT	CASSLSGQSNQPQHF
TRBV27	.	.	TRBJ2-1	TGTGCCAGCAGTTTTAGTGAAGGGGCTTACAATGAGCAGTTCTTC	CASSFSEGAYNEQFF
TRBV7-9	.	.	TRBJ2-1	TGTGCCAGCAGCCCTAGAGGGGCGGGGCCCTCCTACAATGAGCAGTTCTTC	CASSPRGAGPSYNEQFF
TRBV13	.	.	TRBJ1-2	TGTGCCAGCAGCTCATGGAGGGCCAGAAGTAGTAGCTATGGCTACACCTTC	CASSSWRARSSSYGYTF
TRBV2	.	.	TRBJ1-1	TGTGCCAGCGGCAAAGGGGCCAATACTGAAGCTTTCTTT	CASGKGANTEAFF
TRBV15	.	.	TRBJ2-3	TGTGCCACCAGCAGAGATCGGGGACCCCGCCCCGACACAGATACGCAGTATTTT	CATSRDRGPRPDTDTQYF
TRBV6-1	.	.	TRBJ2-1	TGTGCCAGCAGTCCGACAGGTTCTCCCTACAATGAGCAGTTCTTC	CASSPTGSPYNEQFF
TRBV14	.	.	TRBJ1-5	TGTGCCAGCAGCCCAGACCGGGACAACTACGGGCGGCCCCAGCATTTT	CASSPDRDNYGRPQHF
TRBV19	.	.	TRBJ2-5	TGTGCCAGTAGTATTAAGGACCCCCCGCAAGAGACCCAGTACTTC	CASSIKDPPQETQYF
TRBV19	.	.	TRBJ1-1	TGTGCCAGTAGCTTAAACACTGAAGCTTTCTTT	CASSLNTEAFF
TRBV21-1	.	few	TRBJ1-2	TGTGCCAGCAGCAAAGATGGCTGGTATGGCTACACCTTC	CASSKDGWYGYTF
TRBV9	.	.	TRBJ2-1	TGTGCCAGCGGTTCAGACAATGAGCAGTTCTTC	CASGSDNEQFF
TRBV6-6	TRBD1	.	TRBJ1-1	TGTGCCAGCGAGTATTCGTTCGGGACAGGGGACACTGAAGCTTTCTTT	CASEYSFGTGDTEAFF
TRBV4-1	.	.	TRBJ1-1	TGCGCCAGCAGCCTCCCCCCAGGGAACACTGAAGCTTTCTTT	CASSLPPGNTEAFF
TRBV13	TRBD2	.	TRBJ2-7	TGTGCCAGCAGCTTTGGTAGCGGGGACCCCTACGAGCAGTACTTC	CASSFGSGDPYEQYF
TRBV5-1	.	.	TRBJ1-1	TGCGCCAGCAGCTCGACAGGAGCTAACACTGAAGCTTTCTTT	CASSSTGANTEAFF
TRBV2	.	.	TRBJ2-5	TGTGCCAGCGAGGGTAGCCTAGAGACCCAGTACTTC	CASEGSLETQYF
TRBV27	TRBD1	.	TRBJ1-2	TGTGCCAGCAGTGCCGGACAGGCGTTGTATGGCTACACCTTC	CASSAGQALYGYTF
TRBV11-2	.	once	TRBJ2-7	TGTGCCAGCAGCTTAGTGGGTCGGGGGATCTCCTACGAGCAGTACTTC	CASSLVGRGISYEQYF
TRBV12-5	.	.	TRBJ2-3	TGTGCTAGTGGTTTAATCGGACACACAGATACGCAGTATTTT	CASGLIGHTDTQYF
TRBV4-2	.	.	TRBJ1-4	TGTGCCAGCAGCCAAACGAGGGGGAACAGGATCGGGATTAGGGACGAAAAACTGTTTTTT	CASSQTRGNRIGIRDEKLFF